Sequencing of this T cell receptor (beta chain) was carried out in a study of T cells in Graves' hyperthyroidism and ophthalmopathy. As for the study in general: It was at initial diagnosis, before any treatment, that peripheral blood was collected. Whole-study results and caveats: Patients with ophthalmopathy were separated from those with stable hyperthyroidism by a 13 V-J model.

Germline CDR1 DFQATT, CDR2 SNEGSKA (reference sequence). The ends lost 5 bases at V and 4 bases at J; junction bases unmatched: 5. The CDR3 has 13 amino acids. Out of about 10 ml of fresh peripheral blood came the PBMCs. Details on this clonotype: What it binds is unknown.

RNA transcripts were the template for amplifying TCR beta CDR3 regions. The HTBI primer set served for first-round RT-PCR of the TCR CDR3. TCRdb processed the multiplex PCR reads anew with MiXCR; each CDR3 protein has one entry. This table has around 800,000 distinct CDR3 sequences, 35% to 45% appearing once. V gene TRBV20-1 combines with J gene TRBJ2-7; TRBD2 agrees at 10 bases. This receptor was obtained from a young man with Graves' hyperthyroidism. The sequenced material came from blood. The CDR3 DNA follows: TGCAGTGCTTCTAGCGGGAGTTGGTACGAGCAGTACTTC. Residues: CSASSGSWYEQYF.